One sample yielded the 2 T cell receptor beta chains listed below, sequenced in a study of cytomegalovirus exposure and HLA in healthy donors. Primers for the PCR totalled 60 Vbeta and 13 Jbeta. Method: immunoSEQ multiplex PCR; TCRdb's copy keeps in-frame clones and lacks some. The profile shows about 120,000 clones, 55% to 65% of them singletons. Sequenced sample: PBMCs. The source is a woman in her thirties or forties in good health and CMV-seropositive.

The chain is built from TRBV4-1 and TRBJ2-7; 7 bases are a match to TRBD2. This CDR3 comprises 16 residues. V lost 0 bases and J lost 0; bases outside the gene matches: 5. Per the germline V gene, CDR1 is MGHRA and CDR2 is YSYEKL. The CDR3 loop reads CASSQDRREGSYEQYF. CDR3 DNA: TGCGCCAGCAGCCAAGATAGAAGGGAGGGCTCCTACGAGCAGTACTTC.

The sample holds one count of this clone. The gene calls are TRBV6-1 and TRBJ1-2; D ambiguous. Germline CDR1 and CDR2: MNHNS and SASEGT. CDR3 length: 14 residues. V lost 2 bases and J 8 bases, leaving 15 bases between the germline ends. CDR3 nucleotides: TGTGCCAGCAGTGAATTCGTACAGTCTGGAGGCTACACCTTC. Translation: CASSEFVQSGGYTF.